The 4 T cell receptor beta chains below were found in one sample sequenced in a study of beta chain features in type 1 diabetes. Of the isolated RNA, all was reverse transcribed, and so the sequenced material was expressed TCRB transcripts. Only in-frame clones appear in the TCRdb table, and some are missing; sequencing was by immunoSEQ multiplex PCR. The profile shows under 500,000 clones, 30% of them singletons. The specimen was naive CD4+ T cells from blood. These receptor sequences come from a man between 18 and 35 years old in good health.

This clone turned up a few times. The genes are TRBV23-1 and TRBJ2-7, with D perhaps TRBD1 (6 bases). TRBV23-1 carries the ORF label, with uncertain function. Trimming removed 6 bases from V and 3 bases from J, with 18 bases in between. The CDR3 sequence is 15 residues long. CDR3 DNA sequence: TGCGCCAGCAGCCCACCCGGGACAACCCTCTACGAGCAGTACTTC. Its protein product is CASSPPGTTLYEQYF.

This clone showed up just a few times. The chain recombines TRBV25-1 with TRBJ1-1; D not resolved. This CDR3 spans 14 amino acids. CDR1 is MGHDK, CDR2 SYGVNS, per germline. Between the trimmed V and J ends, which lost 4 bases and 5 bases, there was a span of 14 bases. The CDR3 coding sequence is TGTGCCAGCAGTGGAACAGAGTTCGATACTGAAGCTTTCTTT. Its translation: CASSGTEFDTEAFF.

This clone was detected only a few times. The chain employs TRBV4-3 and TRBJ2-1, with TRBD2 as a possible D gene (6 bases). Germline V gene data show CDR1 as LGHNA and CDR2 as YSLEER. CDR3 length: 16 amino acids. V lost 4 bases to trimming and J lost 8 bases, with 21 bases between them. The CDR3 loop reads CASSLRPRGSIDEQFF. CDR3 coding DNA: TGCGCCAGCAGCCTCCGACCCCGGGGGAGTATCGATGAGCAGTTCTTC.

CDR3 sequence (DNA): TGCAGCGTTTACCGGGACAGCACAGATACGCAGTATTTT. This encodes CSVYRDSTDTQYF. V gene TRBV29-1 combines with J gene TRBJ2-3; D possibly uses TRBD1 or TRBD2 (5 bases each). Per germline, CDR1 SQVTM and CDR2 ANQGSEA. V lost 5 bases and J 0 bases, leaving 9 bases between the germline ends. The CDR3 is 13 amino acids.